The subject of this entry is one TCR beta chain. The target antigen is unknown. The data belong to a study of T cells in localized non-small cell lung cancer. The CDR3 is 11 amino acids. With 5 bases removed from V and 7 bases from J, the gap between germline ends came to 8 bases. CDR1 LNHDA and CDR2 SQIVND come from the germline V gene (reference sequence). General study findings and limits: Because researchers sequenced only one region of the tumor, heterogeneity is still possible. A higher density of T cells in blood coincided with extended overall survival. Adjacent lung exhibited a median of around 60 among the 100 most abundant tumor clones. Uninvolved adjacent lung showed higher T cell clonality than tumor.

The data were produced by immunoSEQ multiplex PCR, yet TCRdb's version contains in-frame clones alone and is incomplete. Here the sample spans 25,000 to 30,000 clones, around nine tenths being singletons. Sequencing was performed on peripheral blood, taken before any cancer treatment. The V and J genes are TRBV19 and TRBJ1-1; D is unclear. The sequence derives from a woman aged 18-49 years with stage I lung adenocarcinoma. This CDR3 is CASSQRYEAFF. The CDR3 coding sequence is TGTGCCAGTAGTCAGCGTTATGAAGCTTTCTTT.